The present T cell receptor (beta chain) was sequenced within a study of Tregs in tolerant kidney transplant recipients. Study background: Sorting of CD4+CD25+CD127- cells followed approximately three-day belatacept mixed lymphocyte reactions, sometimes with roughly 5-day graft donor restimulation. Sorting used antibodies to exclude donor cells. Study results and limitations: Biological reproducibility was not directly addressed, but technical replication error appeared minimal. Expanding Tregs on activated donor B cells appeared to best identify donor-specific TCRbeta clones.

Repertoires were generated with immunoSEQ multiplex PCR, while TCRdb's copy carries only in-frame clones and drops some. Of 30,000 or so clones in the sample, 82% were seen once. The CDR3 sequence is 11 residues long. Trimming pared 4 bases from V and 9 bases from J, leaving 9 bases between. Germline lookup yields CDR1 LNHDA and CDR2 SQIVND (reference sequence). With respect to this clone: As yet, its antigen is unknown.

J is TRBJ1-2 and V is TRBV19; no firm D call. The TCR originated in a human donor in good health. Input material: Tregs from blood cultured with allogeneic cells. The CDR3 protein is CASSNIPSYTF. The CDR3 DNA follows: TGTGCCAGTAGTAACATCCCGAGCTACACCTTC. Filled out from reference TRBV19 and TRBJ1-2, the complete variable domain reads DGGITQSPKYLFRKEGQNVTLSCEQNLNHDAMYWYRQDPGQGLRLIYYSQIVNDFQKGDIAEGYSVSREKKESFPLTVTSAQKNPTAFYLCASSNIPSYTFGSGTRLTVV.